One sample yielded the 16 T cell receptor beta chains listed below, sequenced in a study of blood T cell repertoires in COVID-19. Clones were read by immunoSEQ multiplex PCR, and TCRdb kept only the in-frame ones, dropping some. The profile shows under 350,000 clones, more than 85% of them singletons. Sequencing used peripheral blood. Source of these receptors: a man in his forties with acute or convalescent COVID-19.

DNA for the CDR3: TGTGCCAGCAGCTTCGGTGGGGGGAGCAATCAGCCCCAGCATTTT. Translation: CASSFGGGSNQPQHF. This rearrangement joins TRBV7-2 to TRBJ1-5; D is perhaps TRBD1 (5 bases). This CDR3 contains 15 residues. Germline lookup yields CDR1 SGHTA and CDR2 FQGNSA. V lost 3 bases, J lost 1 base, and 10 bases lay in between.

The gene calls are TRBV6-1 and TRBJ1-5; 10 bases align to TRBD1. The CDR3 covers 17 residues. Trimming removed 4 bases from V and 0 bases from J; junction bases left unmatched: 6. CDR1 and CDR2 from the germline V gene are MNHNS and SASEGT. CDR3 coding DNA: TGTGCCAGCAGTGGACAGGGGGCAGGAGGTAGCAATCAGCCCCAGCATTTT. It encodes CASSGQGAGGSNQPQHF.

V is TRBV6-6 and J is TRBJ1-2; possible D gene TRBD1, 5 bases. Germline CDR1 and CDR2: MNHNY and SVGAGI (reference sequence). The CDR3 covers 13 residues. Trimming removed 2 bases at V and 2 bases at J, with 6 bases between. CDR3 sequence: CASSYPGNYGYTF. The CDR3 DNA reads as TGTGCCAGCAGTTACCCAGGGAACTATGGCTACACCTTC.

The chain carries TRBV19 and TRBJ2-1; D gene uncertain. This CDR3 has 13 amino acids. V was shortened by 2 bases and J by 5 bases, with 7 bases between the two germline ends. Germline CDR1 is LNHDA and CDR2 is SQIVND (reference sequence). The CDR3 spells CASSIPLNNEQFF. CDR3 bases: TGTGCCAGTAGTATACCTCTAAACAATGAGCAGTTCTTC.

A few counts support this clone. J is TRBJ2-6 and V is TRBV18; D gene uncertain. Germline loops: CDR1 KGHSH, CDR2 LQKENI. The CDR3 contains 17 residues. Trimming took 6 bases from V and 0 from J, leaving 15 bases between them. CDR3 sequence: CASSPGSFYSGANVLTF. The DNA for the CDR3 is TGTGCCAGCTCCCCCGGGTCTTTTTACTCTGGGGCCAACGTCCTGACTTTC.

The V call is TRBV21-1, the J call TRBJ1-4; the D call in the table, TRBD1, was not verified against the DNA. TRBV21-1 represents a pseudogene. The CDR3 extends over 15 amino acids. The CDR3 sequence is CASSKGDRGRGKLFF. CDR3 nucleotide sequence: TGTGCCAGCAGCAAGGGGGACAGGGGGCGAGGAAAACTGTTTTTT.

The chain links TRBV30 to TRBJ2-7, with D possibly matching TRBD2 (6 bases). This CDR3 has 11 residues. Germline assignment: CDR1 GTSNPN and CDR2 SVGIG (reference sequence). This CDR3 is CAGGLGDEQYF. DNA of the CDR3: TGTGCTGGGGGACTTGGGGACGAGCAGTACTTC.

The J gene is TRBJ2-7, the V gene TRBV5-5, with 9 bases that match TRBD1. Germline V gene sequence: CDR1 SGHKS, CDR2 YYEKEE (reference sequence). After removal of 3 bases from V and 7 bases from J, the junction contained 11 bases not matched to a gene. There are 15 residues in the CDR3. CDR3 sequence reads: CASSSGTGFSREQYF. The CDR3 DNA reads TGTGCCAGCAGCTCCGGGACAGGGTTCTCGAGGGAGCAGTACTTC.

V and J are TRBV5-4 and TRBJ1-6, with D possibly TRBD1 on 5 matching bases. CDR1 and CDR2 from the germline V gene are SGHNT and YYREEE (reference sequence). This CDR3 is built from 14 residues. V lost 0 bases and J 10 bases, leaving 11 bases between the germline ends. CDR3 in DNA: TGTGCCAGCAGCTTGGCGGGGGTAAGCTCACCCCTCCACTTT. Encoded protein: CASSLAGVSSPLHF. The entire variable domain, with the rest obtained from reference TRBV5-4 and TRBJ1-6, is as follows: ETGVTQSPTHLIKTRGQQVTLRCSSQSGHNTVSWYQQALGQGPQFIFQYYREEENGRGNFPPRFSGLQFPNYSSELNVNALELDDSALYLCASSLAGVSSPLHFGNGTRLTVT.

This clone appeared once. The gene calls are TRBV30 and TRBJ1-5; D is perhaps TRBD1 (6 bases). Looked up from germline, CDR1 is GTSNPN and CDR2 is SVGIG (reference sequence). Trimming stripped 4 bases from V and 1 base from J, with 11 bases between. The length of the CDR3 is 14 residues. The DNA for the CDR3 is TGTGCCTGGAATCTACAGGGAAGCAATCAGCCCCAGCATTTT. This translates into CAWNLQGSNQPQHF.

DNA for the CDR3: TGTGCCAGCAGTTTCTCGGGAGCCCCGAGCTACACCTTC. Residues: CASSFSGAPSYTF. The genes are TRBV6-5 and TRBJ1-2; D is uncertain. The germline V gene encodes CDR1 MNHEY and CDR2 SVGAGI. The CDR3 is 13 residues long. The ends were cut back, 4 bases at V and 9 bases at J, with 15 bases in the middle.

J is TRBJ1-2 and V is TRBV9; 8 nucleotides agree with TRBD1. The CDR3 runs 13 residues. J gave up 4 bases and V 2 bases, and 1 base lay outside the gene matches. The V gene's germline CDR1 is SGDLS and CDR2 YYNGEE. CDR3 sequence (DNA): TGTGCCAGCAGCGTGACAGGGGCCTATGGCTACACCTTC. Protein product: CASSVTGAYGYTF.

The J gene is TRBJ1-2, the V gene TRBV5-1; D not resolved. Germline lookup yields CDR1 SGHRS and CDR2 YFSETQ. The CDR3 totals 15 residues. The germline V and J ends were trimmed by 4 bases and 7 bases, with 20 bases remaining between them. The CDR3 nucleotides read TGCGCCAGCAGCATTGATGGGGTCGAGGGTAGTGGCTACACCTTC. Amino acid sequence: CASSIDGVEGSGYTF.

The chain has TRBV9 and TRBJ2-7; D is perhaps TRBD1 (6 bases). The germline gives CDR1 SGDLS, CDR2 YYNGEE. The CDR3 runs 16 residues. Trimming left V 0 bases short and J 5 bases short, with 18 bases between. CDR3 region: CASSVGASGQRHEQYF. CDR3 sequence (DNA): TGTGCCAGCAGCGTAGGAGCTTCTGGACAGAGGCACGAGCAGTACTTC.

The rearrangement links TRBV9 to TRBJ2-5; D possibly corresponds to TRBD2 (6 bases). CDR1 is SGDLS, CDR2 YYNGEE, per germline. The CDR3 runs to 13 residues. Between the trimmed V and J ends, which lost 6 bases and 2 bases, there was a span of 11 bases. The CDR3 sequence: CASTGTSQETQYF. The CDR3 DNA reads as TGTGCCAGCACCGGGACTTCACAAGAGACCCAGTACTTC.

This chain uses TRBV5-4 with TRBJ2-2, with 10 nucleotides matching TRBD2. Germline values: CDR1 SGHNT, CDR2 YYREEE (reference sequence). The CDR3 contains 18 residues. After removal of 0 bases from V and 4 bases from J, the junction contained 9 bases not matched to a gene. CDR3 in amino acids: CASSLVASGGGVTGELFF. The CDR3 nucleotides are TGTGCCAGCAGCTTGGTGGCTAGCGGGGGAGGAGTCACCGGGGAGCTGTTTTTT. The full variable domain, with the rest looked up from reference TRBV5-4 and TRBJ2-2, is ETGVTQSPTHLIKTRGQQVTLRCSSQSGHNTVSWYQQALGQGPQFIFQYYREEENGRGNFPPRFSGLQFPNYSSELNVNALELDDSALYLCASSLVASGGGVTGELFFGEGSRLTVL.